The table lists the clone carrying this T cell receptor (beta chain) with a few counts. No antigen is known for it. This record comes from a study of T cells in Graves' hyperthyroidism and ophthalmopathy. The study's findings and limits: Ophthalmopathy and stable hyperthyroidism were told apart by a 13 V-J model.

TCR beta CDR3 regions were amplified from RNA. In the first-round RT-PCR of the TCR CDR3, the HTBI primer set was used. TCRdb processed the multiplex PCR reads anew with MiXCR; each CDR3 protein has one entry. The table records roughly 570,000 distinct CDR3 sequences, approximately 15% of them present only once. Germline CDR1 reads SGHKS; CDR2 reads YYEKEE (reference sequence). Trimming took off 3 bases at V and 7 bases at J, with 17 bases between the two ends. The CDR3 spans 14 residues. The sequenced sample consisted of blood. This sequence originates from a woman aged 25 to 39 with Graves' hyperthyroidism. This chain links TRBV5-5 with TRBJ2-7; no definite D call. The CDR3 DNA follows: TGTGCCAGCAGCTCCCTTACCTCCTATGGGGAGCAGTACTTC. The encoded protein is CASSSLTSYGEQYF. The variable domain in full, with the rest retrieved from reference TRBV5-5 and TRBJ2-7, is DAGVTQSPTHLIKTRGQQVTLRCSPISGHKSVSWYQQVLGQGPQFIFQYYEKEERGRGNFPDRFSARQFPNYSSELNVNALLLGDSALYLCASSSLTSYGEQYFGPGTRLTVT.